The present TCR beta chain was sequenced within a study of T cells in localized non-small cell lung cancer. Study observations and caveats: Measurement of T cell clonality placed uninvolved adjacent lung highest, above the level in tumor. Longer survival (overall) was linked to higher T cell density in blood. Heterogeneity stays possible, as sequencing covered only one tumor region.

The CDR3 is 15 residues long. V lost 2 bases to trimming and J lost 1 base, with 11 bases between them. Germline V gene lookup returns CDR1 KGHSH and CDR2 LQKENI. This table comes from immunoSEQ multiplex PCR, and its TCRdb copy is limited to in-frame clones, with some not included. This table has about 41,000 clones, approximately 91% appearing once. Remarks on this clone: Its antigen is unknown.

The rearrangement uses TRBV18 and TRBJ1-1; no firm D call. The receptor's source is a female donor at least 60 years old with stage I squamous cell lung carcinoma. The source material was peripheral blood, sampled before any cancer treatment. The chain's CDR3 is CASSPSTVRNTEAFF. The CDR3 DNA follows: TGTGCCAGCTCACCAAGCACAGTTAGGAACACTGAAGCTTTCTTT. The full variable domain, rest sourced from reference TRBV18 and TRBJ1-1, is NAGVMQNPRHLVRRRGQEARLRCSPMKGHSHVYWYRQLPEEGLKFMVYLQKENIIDESGMPKERFSAEFPKEGPSILRIQQVVRGDSAAYFCASSPSTVRNTEAFFGQGTRLTVV.